The 10 T cell receptor beta chains below all came from one sample that was sequenced in a study of cytomegalovirus exposure and HLA in healthy donors. Both 60 Vbeta primers and 13 Jbeta primers went into the PCR. TCRdb keeps only in-frame clones here, not all; method: immunoSEQ multiplex PCR. Among tens of thousands of clones listed, 65% to 70% were seen once. Sequenced: PBMCs. The receptors were sampled from a woman under 40 in good health and CMV-seronegative.

This clone showed up just a few times. The gene calls are TRBV27 and TRBJ1-1; tentatively, D is TRBD1 (5 bases). The CDR3 covers 14 residues. Germline CDR1 reads MNHEY; CDR2 reads SMNVEV (reference sequence). V lost 7 bases and J lost 5, with 17 bases in between. CDR3 DNA sequence: TGTGCCAGCACCTTAGGGGCGGGGAGAACTGAAGCTTTCTTT. This gives the protein CASTLGAGRTEAFF.

The V call is TRBV7-9, the J call TRBJ2-3; D ambiguous. V was trimmed by 9 bases and J by 0 bases, leaving 10 bases between them. The CDR3 covers 13 residues. CDR1 SEHNR and CDR2 FQNEAQ come from the germline V gene (reference sequence). In nucleotides, the CDR3 is TGTGCCAGTCTACCCTCTAGCACAGATACGCAGTATTTT. It encodes CASLPSSTDTQYF.

A few counts support this clone. This chain joins TRBV10-3 and TRBJ1-5; no clear D. Per the germline V gene, CDR1 is ENHRY and CDR2 is SYGVKD. V lost 6 bases and J 2 bases, leaving 5 bases between the germline ends. The CDR3 runs to 12 residues. The CDR3 region has the DNA TGTGCCATCAGAACAGGCAATCAGCCCCAGCATTTT. It codes for CAIRTGNQPQHF.

The rearrangement joins TRBV19 to TRBJ1-2; 7 positions match TRBD1. Germline assignment: CDR1 LNHDA and CDR2 SQIVND (reference sequence). The CDR3 has 13 amino acids. V gave up 6 bases and J gave up 2 bases; unmatched junction bases: 3. The CDR3 loop is CASRQGQNYGYTF. The CDR3 region has the DNA TGTGCCAGTAGGCAGGGACAGAACTATGGCTACACCTTC.

This chain joins TRBV7-2 and TRBJ2-7; D remains ambiguous. Trimming pared 5 bases from V and 1 base from J, leaving 3 bases between. The CDR3 is made up of 11 amino acids. CDR1 and CDR2 (germline): SGHTA, FQGNSA. CDR3 coding DNA: TGTGCCAGCAGCCCTTCCTACGAGCAGTACTTC. Protein: CASSPSYEQYF.

This sequence joins TRBV4-3 and TRBJ1-1, with D tentatively TRBD1 (6 bases). Germline V gene lookup returns CDR1 LGHNA and CDR2 YSLEER. V lost 4 bases and J 7 bases, leaving 13 bases between the germline ends. CDR3 length equals 13 residues. The CDR3 reads CASSPGQRYEAFF. CDR3 in DNA: TGCGCCAGCAGCCCTGGACAGAGGTATGAAGCTTTCTTT.

CDR3 residues: CASSEQGRWVTEAFF. The CDR3 DNA follows: TGTGCCAGCAGTGAACAGGGGCGATGGGTCACTGAAGCTTTCTTT. V gene TRBV6-1 combines with J gene TRBJ1-1, with a weak D call TRBD1 (6 bases). Trimming pared 2 bases from V and 4 bases from J, leaving 14 bases between. The CDR3 sequence is 15 residues long. The germline V gene encodes CDR1 MNHNS and CDR2 SASEGT.

In this sample, this clone turned up many times. The same CDR3 also results from other DNA sequences found in this sample. V usage is TRBV7-9 and J usage is TRBJ1-5; D remains unclear. From germline, CDR1 is SEHNR and CDR2 FQNEAQ (reference sequence). V was shortened by 4 bases and J by 3 bases, with 10 bases between the two germline ends. This CDR3 is built from 14 residues. The CDR3 nucleotides are TGTGCCAGCAGCTCACCTGCGGACAATCAGCCCCAGCATTTT. Protein sequence: CASSSPADNQPQHF. Full variable domain (rest looked up from reference TRBV7-9 and TRBJ1-5): DTGVSQNPRHKITKRGQNVTFRCDPISEHNRLYWYRQTLGQGPEFLTYFQNEAQLEKSRLLSDRFSAERPKGSFSTLEIQRTEQGDSAMYLCASSSPADNQPQHFGDGTRLSIL.

The CDR3 loop reads CASSSVGASTDTQYF. The CDR3 DNA is TGTGCCAGCAGCTCAGTGGGGGCTAGCACAGATACGCAGTATTTT. This sequence joins TRBV7-9 and TRBJ2-3; possibly TRBD1 for D (6 bases). The CDR3 extends over 15 amino acids. V lost 4 bases, J lost 0 bases, and 11 bases lay in between. Germline V lookup: CDR1 SEHNR, CDR2 FQNEAQ (reference sequence). The variable domain in full, completed from reference TRBV7-9 and TRBJ2-3, reads DTGVSQNPRHKITKRGQNVTFRCDPISEHNRLYWYRQTLGQGPEFLTYFQNEAQLEKSRLLSDRFSAERPKGSFSTLEIQRTEQGDSAMYLCASSSVGASTDTQYFGPGTRLTVL.

The sample holds a few counts of this clone. The rearrangement joins TRBV2 to TRBJ1-2; a possible D gene is TRBD1 (5 bases). Germline CDR1 is SNHLY and CDR2 is FYNNEI. The length of the CDR3 is 16 residues. The germline V and J ends were trimmed by 5 bases and 0 bases, with 16 bases remaining between them. The CDR3 sequence: CASSSRSGVSNYGYTF. Written as DNA, the CDR3 is TGTGCCAGCAGTAGTCGTTCGGGGGTTTCTAACTATGGCTACACCTTC.